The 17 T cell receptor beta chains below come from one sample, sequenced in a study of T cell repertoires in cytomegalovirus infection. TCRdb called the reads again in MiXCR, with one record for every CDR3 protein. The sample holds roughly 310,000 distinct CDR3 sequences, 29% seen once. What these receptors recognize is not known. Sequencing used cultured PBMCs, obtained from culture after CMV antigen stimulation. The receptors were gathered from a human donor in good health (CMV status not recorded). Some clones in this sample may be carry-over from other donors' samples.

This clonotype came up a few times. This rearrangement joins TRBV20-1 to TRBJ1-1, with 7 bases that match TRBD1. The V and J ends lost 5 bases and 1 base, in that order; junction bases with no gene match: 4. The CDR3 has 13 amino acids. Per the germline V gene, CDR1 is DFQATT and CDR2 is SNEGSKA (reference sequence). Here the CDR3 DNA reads TGCAGTGCTTGGACAGGCTCGAACACTGAAGCTTTCTTT. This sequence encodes CSAWTGSNTEAFF.

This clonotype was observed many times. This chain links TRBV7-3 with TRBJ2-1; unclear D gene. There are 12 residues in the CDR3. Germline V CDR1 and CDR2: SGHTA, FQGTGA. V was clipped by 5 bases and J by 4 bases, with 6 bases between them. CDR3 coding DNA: TGTGCCAGCAGCCCCCAGTACAATGAGCAGTTCTTC. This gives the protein CASSPQYNEQFF.

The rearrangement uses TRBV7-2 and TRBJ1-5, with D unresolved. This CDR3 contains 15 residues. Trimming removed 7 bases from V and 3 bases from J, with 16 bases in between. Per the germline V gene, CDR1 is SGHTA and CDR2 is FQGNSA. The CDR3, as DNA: TGTGCCAGCAACTTGGGGAATTCGAACAATCAGCCCCAGCATTTT. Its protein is CASNLGNSNNQPQHF.

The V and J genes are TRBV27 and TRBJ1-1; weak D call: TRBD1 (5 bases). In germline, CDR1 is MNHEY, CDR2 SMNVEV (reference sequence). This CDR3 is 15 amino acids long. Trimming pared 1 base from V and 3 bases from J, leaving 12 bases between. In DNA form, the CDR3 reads TGTGCCAGCAGTTTATTAGGGGTTTGGGACACTGAAGCTTTCTTT. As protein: CASSLLGVWDTEAFF.

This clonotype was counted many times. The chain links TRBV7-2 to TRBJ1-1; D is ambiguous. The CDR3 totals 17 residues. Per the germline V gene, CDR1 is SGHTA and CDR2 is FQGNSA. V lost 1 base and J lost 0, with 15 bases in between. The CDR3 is CASSLGARHHLNTEAFF. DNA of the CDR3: TGTGCCAGCAGCTTAGGAGCACGTCATCATTTGAACACTGAAGCTTTCTTT.

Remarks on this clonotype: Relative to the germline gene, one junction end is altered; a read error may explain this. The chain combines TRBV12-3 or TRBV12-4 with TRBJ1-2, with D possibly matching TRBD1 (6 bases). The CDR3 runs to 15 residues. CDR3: CASGLAQTGHYGYTF. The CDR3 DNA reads TGTGCCAGCGGTTTAGCGCAGACAGGCCATTATGGCTACACCTTC.

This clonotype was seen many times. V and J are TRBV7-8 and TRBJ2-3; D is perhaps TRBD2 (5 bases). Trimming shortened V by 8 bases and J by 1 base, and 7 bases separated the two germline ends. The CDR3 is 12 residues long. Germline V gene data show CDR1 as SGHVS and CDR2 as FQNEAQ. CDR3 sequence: CASEGGTDTQYF. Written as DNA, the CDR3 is TGTGCCAGCGAGGGAGGCACAGATACGCAGTATTTT.

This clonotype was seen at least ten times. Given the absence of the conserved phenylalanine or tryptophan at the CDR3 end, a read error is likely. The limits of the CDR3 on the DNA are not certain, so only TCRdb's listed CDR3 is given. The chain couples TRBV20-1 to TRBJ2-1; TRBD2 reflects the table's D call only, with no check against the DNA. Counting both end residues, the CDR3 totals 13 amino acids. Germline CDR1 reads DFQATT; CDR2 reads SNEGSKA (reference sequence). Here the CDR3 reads CSARGTLAGGPGD.

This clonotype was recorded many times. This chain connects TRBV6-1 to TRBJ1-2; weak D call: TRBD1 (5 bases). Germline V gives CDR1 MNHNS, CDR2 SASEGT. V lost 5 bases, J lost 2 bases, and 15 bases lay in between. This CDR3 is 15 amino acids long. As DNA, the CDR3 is TGTGCCAGCAGTTGGGGGACCGACGGAAACTATGGCTACACCTTC. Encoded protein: CASSWGTDGNYGYTF.

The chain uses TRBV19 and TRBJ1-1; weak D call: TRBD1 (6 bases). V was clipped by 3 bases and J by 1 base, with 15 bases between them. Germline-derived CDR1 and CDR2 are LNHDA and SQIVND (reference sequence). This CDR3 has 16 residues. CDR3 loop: CASSIRRGIENTEAFF. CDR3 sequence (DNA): TGTGCCAGTAGTATCAGGAGGGGGATTGAGAACACTGAAGCTTTCTTT. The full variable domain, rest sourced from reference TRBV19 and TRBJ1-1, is DGGITQSPKYLFRKEGQNVTLSCEQNLNHDAMYWYRQDPGQGLRLIYYSQIVNDFQKGDIAEGYSVSREKKESFPLTVTSAQKNPTAFYLCASSIRRGIENTEAFFGQGTRLTVV.

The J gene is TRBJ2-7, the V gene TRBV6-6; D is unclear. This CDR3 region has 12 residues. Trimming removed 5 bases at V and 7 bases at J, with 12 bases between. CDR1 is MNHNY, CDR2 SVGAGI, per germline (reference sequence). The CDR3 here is CASSGRWGEQYF. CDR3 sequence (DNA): TGTGCCAGCAGTGGCCGTTGGGGTGAGCAGTACTTC.

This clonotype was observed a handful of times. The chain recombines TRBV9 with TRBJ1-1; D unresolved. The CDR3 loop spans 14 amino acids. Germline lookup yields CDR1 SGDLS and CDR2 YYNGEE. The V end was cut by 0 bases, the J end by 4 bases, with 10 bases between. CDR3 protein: CASSVESRGTEAFF. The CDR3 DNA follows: TGTGCCAGCAGCGTAGAATCCCGGGGCACTGAAGCTTTCTTT.

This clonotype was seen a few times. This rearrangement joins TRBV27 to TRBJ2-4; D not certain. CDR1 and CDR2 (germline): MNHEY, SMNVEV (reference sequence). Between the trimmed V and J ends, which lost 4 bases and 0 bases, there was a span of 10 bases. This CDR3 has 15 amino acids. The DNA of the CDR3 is TGTGCCAGCAGTTCCCAGCCCCTAGCCAAAAACATTCAGTACTTC. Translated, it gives CASSSQPLAKNIQYF.

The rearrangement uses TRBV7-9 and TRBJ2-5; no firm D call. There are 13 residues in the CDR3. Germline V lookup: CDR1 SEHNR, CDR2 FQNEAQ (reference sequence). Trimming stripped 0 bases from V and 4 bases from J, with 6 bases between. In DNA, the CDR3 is TGTGCCAGCAGCTTAGCGGCGGCAGAGACCCAGTACTTC. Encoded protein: CASSLAAAETQYF.

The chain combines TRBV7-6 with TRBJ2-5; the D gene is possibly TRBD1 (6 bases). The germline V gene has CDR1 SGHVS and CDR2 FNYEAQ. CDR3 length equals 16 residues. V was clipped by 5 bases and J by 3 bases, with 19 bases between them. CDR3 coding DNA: TGTGCCAGCAGCCCCCTTCCTCGACAGGTCGAAGAGACCCAGTACTTC. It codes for CASSPLPRQVEETQYF.

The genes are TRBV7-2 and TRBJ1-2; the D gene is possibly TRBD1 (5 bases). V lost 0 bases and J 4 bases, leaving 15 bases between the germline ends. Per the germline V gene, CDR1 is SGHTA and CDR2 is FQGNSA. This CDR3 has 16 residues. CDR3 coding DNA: TGTGCCAGCAGCTTAGCCCGGGACGGAATGATCTATGGCTACACCTTC. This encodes CASSLARDGMIYGYTF.

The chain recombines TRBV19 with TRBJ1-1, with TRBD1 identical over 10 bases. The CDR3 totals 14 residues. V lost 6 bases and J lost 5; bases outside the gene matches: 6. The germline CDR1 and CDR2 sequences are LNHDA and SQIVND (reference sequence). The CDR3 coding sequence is TGTGCCAGTAGACCCGGGACAGGGGAAACTGAAGCTTTCTTT. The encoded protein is CASRPGTGETEAFF.